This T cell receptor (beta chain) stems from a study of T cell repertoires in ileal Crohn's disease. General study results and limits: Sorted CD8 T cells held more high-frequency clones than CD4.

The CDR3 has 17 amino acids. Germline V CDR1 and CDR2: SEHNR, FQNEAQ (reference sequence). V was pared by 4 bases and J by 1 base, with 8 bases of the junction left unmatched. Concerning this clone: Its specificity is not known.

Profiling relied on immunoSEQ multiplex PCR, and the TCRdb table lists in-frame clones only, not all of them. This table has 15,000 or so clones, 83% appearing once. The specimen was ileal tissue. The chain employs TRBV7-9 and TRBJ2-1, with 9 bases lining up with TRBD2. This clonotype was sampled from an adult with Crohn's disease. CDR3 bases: TGTGCCAGCAGCTCAAACAAGCGGGGGGCTTCCTACAATGAGCAGTTCTTC. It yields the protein CASSSNKRGASYNEQFF.